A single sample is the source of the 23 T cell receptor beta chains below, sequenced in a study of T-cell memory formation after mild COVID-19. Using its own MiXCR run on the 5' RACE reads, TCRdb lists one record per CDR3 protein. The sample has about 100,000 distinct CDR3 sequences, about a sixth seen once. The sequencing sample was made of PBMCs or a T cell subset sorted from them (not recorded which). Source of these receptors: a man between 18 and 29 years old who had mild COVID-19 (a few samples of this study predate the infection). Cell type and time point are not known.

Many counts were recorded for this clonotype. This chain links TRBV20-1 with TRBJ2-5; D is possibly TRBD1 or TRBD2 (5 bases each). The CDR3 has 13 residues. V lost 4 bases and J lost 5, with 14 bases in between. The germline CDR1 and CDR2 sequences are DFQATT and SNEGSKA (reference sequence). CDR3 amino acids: CSAKRRGGETQYF. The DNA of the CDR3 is TGCAGTGCTAAGCGCCGGGGCGGGGAGACCCAGTACTTC.

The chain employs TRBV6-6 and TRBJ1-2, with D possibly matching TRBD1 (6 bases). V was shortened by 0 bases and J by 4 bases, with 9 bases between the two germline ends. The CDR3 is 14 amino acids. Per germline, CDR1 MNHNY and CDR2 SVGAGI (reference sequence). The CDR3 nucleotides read TGTGCCAGCAGTTACTCAGGGGGGTCCTATGGCTACACCTTC. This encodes CASSYSGGSYGYTF.

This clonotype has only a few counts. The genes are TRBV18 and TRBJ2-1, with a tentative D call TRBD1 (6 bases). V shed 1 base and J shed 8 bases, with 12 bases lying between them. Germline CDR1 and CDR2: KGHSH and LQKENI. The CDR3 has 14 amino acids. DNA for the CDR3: TGTGCCAGCTCACCACGGGCAGGGGCGGATGAGCAGTTCTTC. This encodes CASSPRAGADEQFF.

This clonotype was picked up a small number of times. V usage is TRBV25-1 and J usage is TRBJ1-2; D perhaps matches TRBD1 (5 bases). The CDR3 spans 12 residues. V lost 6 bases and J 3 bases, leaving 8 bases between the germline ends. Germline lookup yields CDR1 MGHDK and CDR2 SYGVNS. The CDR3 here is CASSRADYGYTF. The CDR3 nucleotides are TGTGCCAGCAGCAGGGCAGACTATGGCTACACCTTC.

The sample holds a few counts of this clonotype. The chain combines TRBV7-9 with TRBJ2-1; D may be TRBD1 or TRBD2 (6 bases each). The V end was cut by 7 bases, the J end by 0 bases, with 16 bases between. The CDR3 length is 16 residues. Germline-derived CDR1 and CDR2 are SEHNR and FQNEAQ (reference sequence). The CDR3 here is CASTGANHPSYNEQFF. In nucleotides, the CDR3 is TGTGCCAGCACGGGGGCCAATCATCCCTCCTACAATGAGCAGTTCTTC.

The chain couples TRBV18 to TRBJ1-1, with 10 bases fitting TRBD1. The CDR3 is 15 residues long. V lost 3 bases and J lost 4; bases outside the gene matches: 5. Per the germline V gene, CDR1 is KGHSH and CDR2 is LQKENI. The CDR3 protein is CASSPGQGIGTEAFF. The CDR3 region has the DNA TGTGCCAGCTCACCGGGACAGGGGATTGGCACTGAAGCTTTCTTT.

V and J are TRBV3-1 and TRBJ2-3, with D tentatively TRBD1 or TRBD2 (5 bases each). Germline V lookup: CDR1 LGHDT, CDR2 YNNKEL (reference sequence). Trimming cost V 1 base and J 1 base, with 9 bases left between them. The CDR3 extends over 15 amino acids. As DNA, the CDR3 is TGTGCCAGCAGCCAAGGGGGGATACGCACAGATACGCAGTATTTT. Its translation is CASSQGGIRTDTQYF.

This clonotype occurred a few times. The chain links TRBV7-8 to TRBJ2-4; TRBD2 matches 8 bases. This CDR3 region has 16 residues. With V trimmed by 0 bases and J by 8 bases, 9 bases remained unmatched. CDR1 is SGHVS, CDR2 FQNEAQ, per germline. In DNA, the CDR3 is TGTGCCAGCAGCTTAGCGCGACTAGCGTTGGGAGACATTCAGTACTTC. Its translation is CASSLARLALGDIQYF.

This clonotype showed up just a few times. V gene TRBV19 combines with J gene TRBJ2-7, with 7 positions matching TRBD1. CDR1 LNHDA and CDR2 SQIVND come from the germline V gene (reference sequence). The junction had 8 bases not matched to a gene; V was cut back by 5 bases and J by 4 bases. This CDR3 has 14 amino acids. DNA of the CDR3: TGTGCCAGTAGTCTCCCGGGACAGAGGTACGAGCAGTACTTC. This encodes CASSLPGQRYEQYF.

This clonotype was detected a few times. Here the CDR3 reads CASSRDTNTEAFF. The DNA of the CDR3 is TGTGCCAGCAGCCGGGACACGAACACTGAAGCTTTCTTT. This chain joins TRBV12-3 or TRBV12-4 and TRBJ1-1; D perhaps matches TRBD1 (6 bases). V lost 6 bases and J lost 1, with 9 bases in between. This CDR3 is built from 13 residues.

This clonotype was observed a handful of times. The chain's CDR3 is CAGETRGGRGYTF. The CDR3 DNA reads as TGTGCCGGGGAGACCAGGGGAGGACGTGGCTACACCTTC. The chain is built from TRBV6-2 or TRBV6-3 and TRBJ1-2, with a possible D match to TRBD1 (6 bases). Trimming cost V 11 bases and J 7 bases, with 20 bases left between them. The CDR3 consists of 13 residues. CDR1 is MNHEY and CDR2 is SVGEGT in the germline V gene.

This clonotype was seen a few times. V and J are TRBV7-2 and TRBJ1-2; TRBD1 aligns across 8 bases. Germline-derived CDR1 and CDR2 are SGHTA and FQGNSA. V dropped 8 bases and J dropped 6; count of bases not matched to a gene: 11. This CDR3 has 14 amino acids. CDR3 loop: CASRLPGQVNGYTF. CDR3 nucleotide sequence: TGTGCCAGCCGACTACCGGGACAGGTCAATGGCTACACCTTC.

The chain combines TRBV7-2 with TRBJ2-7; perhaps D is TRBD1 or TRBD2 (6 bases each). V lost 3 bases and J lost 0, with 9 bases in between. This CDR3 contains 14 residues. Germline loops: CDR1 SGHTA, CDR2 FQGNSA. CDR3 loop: CASSLGGYSYEQYF. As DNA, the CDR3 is TGTGCCAGCAGCTTGGGGGGCTACTCCTACGAGCAGTACTTC.

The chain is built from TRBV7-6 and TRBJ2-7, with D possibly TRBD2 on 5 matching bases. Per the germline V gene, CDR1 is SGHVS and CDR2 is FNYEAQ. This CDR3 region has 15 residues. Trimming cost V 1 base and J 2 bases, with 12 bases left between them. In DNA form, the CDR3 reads TGTGCCAGCAGCTTAGACGAGGGAGCAACCTACGAGCAGTACTTC. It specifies CASSLDEGATYEQYF.

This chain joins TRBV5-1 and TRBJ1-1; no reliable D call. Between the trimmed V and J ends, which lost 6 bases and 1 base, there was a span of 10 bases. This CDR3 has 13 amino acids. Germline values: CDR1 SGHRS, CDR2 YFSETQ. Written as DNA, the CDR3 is TGCGCCAGCAACGGGGTCACGAACACTGAAGCTTTCTTT. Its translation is CASNGVTNTEAFF.

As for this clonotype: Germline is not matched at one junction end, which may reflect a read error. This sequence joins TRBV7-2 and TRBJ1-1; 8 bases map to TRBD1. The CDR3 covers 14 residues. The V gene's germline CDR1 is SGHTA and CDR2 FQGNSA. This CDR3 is CASSLGSGGTEVFF. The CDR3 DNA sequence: TGTGCCAGCAGCTTAGGGTCAGGGGGCACTGAAGTTTTCTTT.

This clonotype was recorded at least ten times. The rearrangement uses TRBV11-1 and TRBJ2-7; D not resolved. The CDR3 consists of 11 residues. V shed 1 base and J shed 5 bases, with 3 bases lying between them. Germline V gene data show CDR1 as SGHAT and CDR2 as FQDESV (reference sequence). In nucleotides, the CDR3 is TGTGCCAGCAGCTTAGGCCACGAGCAGTACTTC. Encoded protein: CASSLGHEQYF.

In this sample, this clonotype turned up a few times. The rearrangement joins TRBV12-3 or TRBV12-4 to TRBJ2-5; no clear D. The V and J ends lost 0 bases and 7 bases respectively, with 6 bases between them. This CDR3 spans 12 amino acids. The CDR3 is CASSLAIGTQYF. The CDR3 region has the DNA TGTGCCAGCAGTTTAGCCATCGGGACCCAGTACTTC.

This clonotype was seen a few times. The CDR3 nucleotides read TGTGCCAGCACCCCATCGGGGCGGGCGGAGACCCAGTACTTC. Its protein is CASTPSGRAETQYF. The chain couples TRBV3-1 to TRBJ2-5; D is perhaps TRBD1 or TRBD2 (5 bases each). This CDR3 is 14 amino acids long. Per the germline V gene, CDR1 is LGHDT and CDR2 is YNNKEL (reference sequence). The ends were cut back, 7 bases at V and 5 bases at J, with 17 bases in the middle.

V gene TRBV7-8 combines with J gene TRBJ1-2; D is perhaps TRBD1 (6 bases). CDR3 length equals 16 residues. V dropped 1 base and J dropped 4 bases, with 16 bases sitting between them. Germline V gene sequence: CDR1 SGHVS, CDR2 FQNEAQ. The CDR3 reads CASSLGGTLGGYGYTF. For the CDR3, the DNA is TGTGCCAGCAGCTTAGGGGGGACACTGGGTGGCTATGGCTACACCTTC.

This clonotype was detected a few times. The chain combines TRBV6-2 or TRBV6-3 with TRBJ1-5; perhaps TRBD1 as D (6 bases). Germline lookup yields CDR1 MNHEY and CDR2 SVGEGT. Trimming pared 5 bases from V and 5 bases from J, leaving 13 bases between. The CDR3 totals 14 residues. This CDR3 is CASSRAGEDQPQHF. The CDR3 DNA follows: TGTGCCAGCAGTAGGGCAGGGGAAGATCAGCCCCAGCATTTT.

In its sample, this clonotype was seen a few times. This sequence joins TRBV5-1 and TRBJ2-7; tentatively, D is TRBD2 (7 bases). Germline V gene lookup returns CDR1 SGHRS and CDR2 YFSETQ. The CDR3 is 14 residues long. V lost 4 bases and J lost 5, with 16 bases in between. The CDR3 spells CASSGGGPGNEQYF. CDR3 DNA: TGCGCCAGCAGCGGCGGGGGCCCTGGAAACGAGCAGTACTTC.

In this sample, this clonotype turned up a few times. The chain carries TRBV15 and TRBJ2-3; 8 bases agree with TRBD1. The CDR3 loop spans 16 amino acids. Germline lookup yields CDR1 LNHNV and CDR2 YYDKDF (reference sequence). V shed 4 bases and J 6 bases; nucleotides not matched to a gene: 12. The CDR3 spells CATSTDPVTGADTQYF. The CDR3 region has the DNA TGTGCCACCAGCACCGACCCTGTGACAGGGGCCGATACGCAGTATTTT.